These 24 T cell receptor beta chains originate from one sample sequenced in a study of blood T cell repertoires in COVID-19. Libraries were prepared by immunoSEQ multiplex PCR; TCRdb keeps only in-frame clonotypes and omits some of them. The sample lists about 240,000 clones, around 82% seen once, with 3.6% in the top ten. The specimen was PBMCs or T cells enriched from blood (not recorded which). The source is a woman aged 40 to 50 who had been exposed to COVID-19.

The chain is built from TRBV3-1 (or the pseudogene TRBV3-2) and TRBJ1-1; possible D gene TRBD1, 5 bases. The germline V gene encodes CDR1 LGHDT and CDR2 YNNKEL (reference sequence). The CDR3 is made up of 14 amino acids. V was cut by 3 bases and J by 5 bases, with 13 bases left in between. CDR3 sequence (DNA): TGTGCCAGCAGCCAGGGTATGGGGGGAACTGAAGCTTTCTTT. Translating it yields CASSQGMGGTEAFF.

The CDR3: CASRAFGIEEKLFF. In DNA form, the CDR3 reads TGTGCCAGCAGGGCTTTTGGCATTGAAGAAAAACTGTTTTTT. This rearrangement joins TRBV2 to TRBJ1-4; unclear D gene. CDR1 SNHLY and CDR2 FYNNEI come from the germline V gene. Trimming stripped 6 bases from V and 8 bases from J, with 16 bases between. This CDR3 has 14 residues.

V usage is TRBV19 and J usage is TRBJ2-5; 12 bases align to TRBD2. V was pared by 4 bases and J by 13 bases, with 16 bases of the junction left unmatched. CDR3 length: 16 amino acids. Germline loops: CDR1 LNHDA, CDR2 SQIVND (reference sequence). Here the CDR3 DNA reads TGTGCCAGTAGTACCCGACTAGCGGGGGACCCAAGAGAGCGGTACTTC. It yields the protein CASSTRLAGDPRERYF.

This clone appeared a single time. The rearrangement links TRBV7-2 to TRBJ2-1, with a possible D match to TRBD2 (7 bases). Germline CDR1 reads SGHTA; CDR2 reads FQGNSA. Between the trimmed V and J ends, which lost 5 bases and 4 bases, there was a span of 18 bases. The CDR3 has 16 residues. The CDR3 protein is CASSTWGAGVYNEQFF. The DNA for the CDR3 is TGTGCCAGCAGCACCTGGGGGGCGGGGGTATACAATGAGCAGTTCTTC.

Here the CDR3 DNA reads TGTGCCAGCAGTTCCGGGACAGGTTACAATGAGCAGTTCTTC. Translation: CASSSGTGYNEQFF. The chain is built from TRBV7-6 and TRBJ2-1; TRBD1 matches at 8 bases. V shed 6 bases, J shed 4 bases, and the junction held 5 bases outside the gene matches. The CDR3 is made up of 14 amino acids. CDR1 is SGHVS and CDR2 is FNYEAQ in the germline V gene. The entire variable domain, with the rest obtained from reference TRBV7-6 and TRBJ2-1, is as follows: GAGVSQSPRYKVTKRGQDVALRCDPISGHVSLYWYRQALGQGPEFLTYFNYEAQQDKSGLPNDRFSAERPEGSISTLTIQRTEQRDSAMYRCASSSGTGYNEQFFGPGTRLTVL.

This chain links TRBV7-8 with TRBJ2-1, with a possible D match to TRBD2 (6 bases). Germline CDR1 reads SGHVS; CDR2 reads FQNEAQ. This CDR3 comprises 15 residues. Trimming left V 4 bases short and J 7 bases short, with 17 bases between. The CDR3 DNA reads TGTGCCAGCAGCTCTATTTCGGCCGGGGGTAATGAGCAGTTCTTC. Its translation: CASSSISAGGNEQFF.

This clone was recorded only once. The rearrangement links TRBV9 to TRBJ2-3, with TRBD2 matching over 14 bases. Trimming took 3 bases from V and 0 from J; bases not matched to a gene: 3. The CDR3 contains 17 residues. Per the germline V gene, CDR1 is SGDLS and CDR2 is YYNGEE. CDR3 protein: CASSGGLAGGSTDTQYF. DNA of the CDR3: TGTGCCAGCAGCGGAGGACTAGCGGGAGGTAGCACAGATACGCAGTATTTT. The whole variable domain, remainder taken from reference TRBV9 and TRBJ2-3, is DSGVTQTPKHLITATGQRVTLRCSPRSGDLSVYWYQQSLDQGLQFLIQYYNGEERAKGNILERFSAQQFPDLHSELNLSSLELGDSALYFCASSGGLAGGSTDTQYFGPGTRLTVL.

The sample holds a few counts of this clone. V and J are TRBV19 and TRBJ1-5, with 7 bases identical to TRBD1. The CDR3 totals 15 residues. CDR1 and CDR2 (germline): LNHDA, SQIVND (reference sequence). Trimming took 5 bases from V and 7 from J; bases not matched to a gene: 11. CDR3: CASSFHDRVQQPQHF. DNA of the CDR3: TGTGCCAGTAGTTTTCACGACAGGGTCCAACAGCCCCAGCATTTT.

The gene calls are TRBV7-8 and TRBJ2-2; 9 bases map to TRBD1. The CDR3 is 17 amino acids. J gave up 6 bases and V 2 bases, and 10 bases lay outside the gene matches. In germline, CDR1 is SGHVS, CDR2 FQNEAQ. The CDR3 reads CASSLIGTGFTAGELFF. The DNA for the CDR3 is TGTGCCAGCAGCTTAATAGGGACAGGGTTTACCGCCGGGGAGCTGTTTTTT. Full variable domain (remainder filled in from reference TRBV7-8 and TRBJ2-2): GAGVSQSPRYKVAKRGQDVALRCDPISGHVSLFWYQQALGQGPEFLTYFQNEAQLDKSGLPSDRFFAERPEGSVSTLKIQRTQQEDSAVYLCASSLIGTGFTAGELFFGEGSRLTVL.

This CDR3 is CASSVPQGAGQPQHF. The CDR3 region has the DNA TGTGCCAGTAGTGTACCACAGGGGGCGGGTCAGCCCCAGCATTTT. This chain joins TRBV19 and TRBJ1-5, with 9 bases aligning to TRBD1. The CDR3 sequence is 15 residues long. Unmatched junction bases numbered 8, after V lost 5 bases and J lost 6 bases. Germline CDR1 is LNHDA and CDR2 is SQIVND (reference sequence). Supplemented by reference TRBV19 and TRBJ1-5, the full variable domain reads DGGITQSPKYLFRKEGQNVTLSCEQNLNHDAMYWYRQDPGQGLRLIYYSQIVNDFQKGDIAEGYSVSREKKESFPLTVTSAQKNPTAFYLCASSVPQGAGQPQHFGDGTRLSIL.

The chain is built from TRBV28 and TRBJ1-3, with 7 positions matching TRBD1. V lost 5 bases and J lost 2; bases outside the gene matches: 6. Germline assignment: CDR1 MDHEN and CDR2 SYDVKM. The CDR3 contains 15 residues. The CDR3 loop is CASSPGGKAGNTIYF. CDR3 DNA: TGTGCCAGCAGTCCAGGGGGTAAAGCTGGAAACACCATATATTTT.

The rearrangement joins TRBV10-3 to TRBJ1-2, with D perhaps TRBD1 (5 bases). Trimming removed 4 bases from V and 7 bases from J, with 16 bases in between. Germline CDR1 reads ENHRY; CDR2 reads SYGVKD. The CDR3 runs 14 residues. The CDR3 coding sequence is TGTGCCATCAGTGTGGGACTCGAGGGGTTTGGCTACACCTTC. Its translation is CAISVGLEGFGYTF.

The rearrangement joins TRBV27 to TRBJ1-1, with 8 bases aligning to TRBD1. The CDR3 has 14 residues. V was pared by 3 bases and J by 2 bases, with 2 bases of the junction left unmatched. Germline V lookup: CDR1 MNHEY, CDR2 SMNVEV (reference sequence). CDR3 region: CASSFRGQNTEAFF. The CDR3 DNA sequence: TGTGCCAGCAGTTTCAGGGGGCAAAACACTGAAGCTTTCTTT.

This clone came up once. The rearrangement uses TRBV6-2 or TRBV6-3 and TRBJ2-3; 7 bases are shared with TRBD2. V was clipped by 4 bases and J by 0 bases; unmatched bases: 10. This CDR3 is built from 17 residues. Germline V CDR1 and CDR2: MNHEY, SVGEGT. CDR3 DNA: TGTGCCAGCAGTTTTGGGTTGGGGGGGAAGAGCACAGATACGCAGTATTTT. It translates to CASSFGLGGKSTDTQYF.

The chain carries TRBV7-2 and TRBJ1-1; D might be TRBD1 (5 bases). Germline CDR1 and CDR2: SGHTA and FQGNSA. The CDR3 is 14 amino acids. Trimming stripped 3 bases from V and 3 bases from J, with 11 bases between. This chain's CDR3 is CASSFAGWDTEAFF. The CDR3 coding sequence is TGTGCCAGCAGCTTCGCAGGGTGGGACACTGAAGCTTTCTTT. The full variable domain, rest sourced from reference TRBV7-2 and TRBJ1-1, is GAGVSQSPSNKVTEKGKDVELRCDPISGHTALYWYRQSLGQGLEFLIYFQGNSAPDKSGLPSDRFSAERTGGSVSTLTIQRTQQEDSAVYLCASSFAGWDTEAFFGQGTRLTVV.

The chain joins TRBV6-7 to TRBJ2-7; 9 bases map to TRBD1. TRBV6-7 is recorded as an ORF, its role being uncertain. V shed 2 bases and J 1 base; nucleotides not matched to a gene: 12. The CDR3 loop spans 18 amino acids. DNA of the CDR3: TGTGCCAGCAGTTACAGACAGGGGGGCCTTCTCACGTCCTACGAGCAGTACTTC. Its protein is CASSYRQGGLLTSYEQYF.

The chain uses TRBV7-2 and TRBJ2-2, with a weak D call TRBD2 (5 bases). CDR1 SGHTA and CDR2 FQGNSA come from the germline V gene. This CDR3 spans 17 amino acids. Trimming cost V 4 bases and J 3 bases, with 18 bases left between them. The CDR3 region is CASSSNSGVGDTGELFF. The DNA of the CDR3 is TGTGCCAGCAGCTCTAATAGTGGAGTCGGGGACACCGGGGAGCTGTTTTTT.

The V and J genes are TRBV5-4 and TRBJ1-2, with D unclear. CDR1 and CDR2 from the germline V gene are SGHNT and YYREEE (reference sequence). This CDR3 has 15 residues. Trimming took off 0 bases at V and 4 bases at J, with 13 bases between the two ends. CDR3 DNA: TGTGCCAGCAGCTTGGAGGCGGGTCCCTCCTATGGCTACACCTTC. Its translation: CASSLEAGPSYGYTF.

CDR3 in amino acids: CASSLSGQGTEAFF. The DNA of the CDR3 is TGTGCCAGCAGTTTATCGGGACAGGGAACTGAAGCTTTCTTT. This chain links TRBV28 with TRBJ1-1; 9 bases are shared with TRBD1. CDR1 and CDR2 (germline): MDHEN, SYDVKM. V lost 1 base to trimming and J lost 5 bases; unmatched junction nucleotides: 2. CDR3 size: 14 residues. Full variable domain (remainder filled in from reference TRBV28 and TRBJ1-1): DVKVTQSSRYLVKRTGEKVFLECVQDMDHENMFWYRQDPGLGLRLIYFSYDVKMKEKGDIPEGYSVSREKKERFSLILESASTNQTSMYLCASSLSGQGTEAFFGQGTRLTVV.

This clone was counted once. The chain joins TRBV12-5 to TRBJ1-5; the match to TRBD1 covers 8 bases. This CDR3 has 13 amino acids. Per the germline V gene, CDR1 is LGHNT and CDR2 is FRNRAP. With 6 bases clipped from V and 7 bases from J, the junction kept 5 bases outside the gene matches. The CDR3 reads CASGRQGIQPQHF. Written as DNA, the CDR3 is TGTGCTAGTGGCAGACAGGGGATCCAGCCCCAGCATTTT.

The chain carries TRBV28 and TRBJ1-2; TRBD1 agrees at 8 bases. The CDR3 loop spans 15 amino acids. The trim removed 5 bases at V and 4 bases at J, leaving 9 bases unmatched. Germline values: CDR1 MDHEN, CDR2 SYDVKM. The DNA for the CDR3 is TGTGCCAGCAGTCCCCAGAGGACAGGGTCCTATGGCTACACCTTC. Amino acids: CASSPQRTGSYGYTF.

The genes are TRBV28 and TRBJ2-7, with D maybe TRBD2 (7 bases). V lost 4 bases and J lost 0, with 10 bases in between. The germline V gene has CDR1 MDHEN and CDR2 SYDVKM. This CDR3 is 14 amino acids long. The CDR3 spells CASSYGGPSYEQYF. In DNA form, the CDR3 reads TGTGCCAGCAGTTACGGGGGGCCCTCCTACGAGCAGTACTTC.

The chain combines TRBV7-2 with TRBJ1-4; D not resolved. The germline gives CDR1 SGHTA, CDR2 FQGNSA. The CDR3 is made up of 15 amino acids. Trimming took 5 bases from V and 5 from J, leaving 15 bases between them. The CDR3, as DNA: TGTGCCAGCAGCCAGCGAAGGTGGGAGAATGAAAAACTGTTTTTT. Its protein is CASSQRRWENEKLFF. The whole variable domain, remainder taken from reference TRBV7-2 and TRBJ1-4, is GAGVSQSPSNKVTEKGKDVELRCDPISGHTALYWYRQSLGQGLEFLIYFQGNSAPDKSGLPSDRFSAERTGGSVSTLTIQRTQQEDSAVYLCASSQRRWENEKLFFGSGTQLSVL.

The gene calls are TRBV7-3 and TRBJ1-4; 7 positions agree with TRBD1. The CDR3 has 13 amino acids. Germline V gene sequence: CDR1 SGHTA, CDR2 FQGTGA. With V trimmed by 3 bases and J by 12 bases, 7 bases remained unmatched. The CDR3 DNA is TGTGCCAGCAGCTTGCCCGACAGGGAGGAACTGTTTTTT. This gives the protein CASSLPDREELFF.